This T cell receptor (beta chain) appears in the sequencing data of a study of prognosis after radiotherapy for stage I lung cancer (dated by TCRdb to the early 2020s). At the level of the whole study: Between April 2018 and early 2019, some 20 patients with stage I NSCLC were enrolled in Nanjing, China. Eleven to twelve patients had adenocarcinoma and 6 or 7 had squamous cell carcinoma as the tumor histology. A few patients had oligometastatic NSCLC after their primary tumor was surgically resected, and about 13 patients had newly diagnosed primary stage I lung tumors. Distant metastases were developed by four of the 19 patients after SBRT, at a median of around seven months, whereas no significant progression was observed in the other 15 patients. Every patient was deemed medically inoperable, roughly twelve because of comorbidities and roughly 7 because they refused surgery. Using image-guided IMRT or VMAT, SBRT was delivered in 3 to 5 fractions at a biologically effective dose of at least 100 Gy. Peripheral blood TCR beta repertoires were profiled in stage I NSCLC patients before and after stereotactic body radiotherapy, and the study then linked these repertoires to distant failure. The study took one blood sample before SBRT and one after SBRT from each of 19 patients and sequenced all 40 or so samples. Concurrent therapy was not administered to any patient alongside SBRT. Ages in the cohort of 13 men and five to seven women ranged from roughly 53 to 84 years, with a median of 74.

All patients had node-negative disease on CT and PET/CT, and none had a history of other malignancies or prior chemotherapy or radiotherapy. About 6.4 milliliters of peripheral venous blood were drawn into EDTA tubes at each of two time points. Ficoll-Paque Plus density-gradient centrifugation was used to isolate PBMCs. Samples were stored at -80°C immediately after collection until analysis. Two rounds of multiplex PCR on genomic DNA were used to amplify the TCR beta CDR3 region. In the first PCR round, primers specific to each TRBV and TRBJ gene were used, and the primer sequences were filed in Chinese patent CN105087789A. The second PCR round used universal primers. The Roche High Pure PCR Template Preparation Kit was used to extract genomic DNA from frozen PBMCs. Libraries were sequenced paired-end with 151 bp reads on an Illumina HiSeq 3000. Regarding the original processing steps: CutAdapt was used to discard raw reads that did not contain the multiplex PCR primer sequences. PEAR was used to merge high-quality paired reads into contigs. By alignment to reference sequences, MiXCR assigned TRB V, D and J gene segments to each contig. CDR3 sequences were clustered by base quality and sequence similarity to remove sequencing errors. Shannon entropy normalized by the natural log of productive TCR sequence number was used as the measure of diversity. Clonality was computed as one minus the ratio of Shannon entropy to the natural log of the number of unique clonotypes. Progression-free survival cut-offs for repertoire metrics were chosen using the Youden index of ROC curves, with analyses run in R 3.5.3. TCRdb passed the public sequencing reads through fastp at Q25 and MiXCR, retaining productive beta sequences. CDR3 protein sequences are deduplicated, and each keeps its most common genes and DNA. These V and J calls derive from TCRdb rather than the authors' analysis. The table for this sample lists under 50,000 distinct CDR3 sequences; 24% of them were counted only once. The top ten hold approximately 26% of the sample.

Points the paper makes about the study in general: After SBRT, the number of unique TCR clones decreased (median approximately 10,000 before versus about 7,000 after; Wilcoxon paired P=0.011). All reported P values were unadjusted for multiple comparisons. Post-SBRT Shannon entropy and its change from baseline were lower in patients who developed distant metastases; baseline Shannon entropy was not associated with metastases. Tumor specificity of expanded TCR clones was not determined. The study was limited by the small cohort and short follow-up, and independent validation of the study findings is required. TRBV and TRBJ usage frequencies reportedly varied with metastasis status, involving two V genes at baseline and several V and two J genes after SBRT.

In this sample, this clonotype turned up many times. The target of this receptor is not known. No base-level quality is on record; no much larger clone is a single base apart. The input for sequencing was PBMCs, taken before or after stereotactic body radiation therapy (not recorded which). The TCR was taken from a donor at least 50 years old with non-small cell lung cancer.

The DNA sequence follows: TGCAGCGTTGATTTGGTCATTTACAATGAGCAGTTCTTC. Its amino acids are CSVDLVIYNEQFF. This sequence uses TRBV29-1 and TRBJ2-1; no confident D gene assignment can be made. The germline V gene gives CDR1 as SQVTM and CDR2 as ANQGSEA. V is shortened by 3 bases, J by 4 bases, and the region joining them spans 10 bases. The CDR3 starts with the cysteine, ends with the phenylalanine, and has 13 residues. Only CDR3 DNA is held: 39 bases, read in frame from base 1.